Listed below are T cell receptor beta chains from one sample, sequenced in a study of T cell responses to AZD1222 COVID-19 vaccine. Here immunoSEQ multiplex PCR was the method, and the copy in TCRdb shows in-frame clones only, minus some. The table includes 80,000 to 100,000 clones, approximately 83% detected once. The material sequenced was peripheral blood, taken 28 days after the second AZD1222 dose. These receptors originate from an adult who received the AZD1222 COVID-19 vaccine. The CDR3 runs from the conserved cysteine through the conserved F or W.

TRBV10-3	CAIAGGAGEKLFF
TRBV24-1	CATSDLVSGGREELFF
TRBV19	CASSIVAANYGYTF
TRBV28	CASSPAGANVLTF
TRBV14	CASSEPGLAGPGELFF
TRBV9	CASSANPNTEAFF
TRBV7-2	CASSLPGQYSNQPQHF
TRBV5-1	CASSPGTGVIEKLFF
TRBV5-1	CASSLDRGYSGNGYTF
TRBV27	CASSSPPLWEQYF
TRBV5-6	CASSPDRGPGGYTF
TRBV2	CASIGDNIQYF
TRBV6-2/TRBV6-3	CASSYQSVGQRVPVEQFF
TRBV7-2	CASSLASGRYNEQFF
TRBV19	CASSRQGDEQYF
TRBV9	CASSETGESGGYTF
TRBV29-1	CSVGITSGETQYF
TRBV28	CASSFKGASEKLFF
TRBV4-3	CASSQSAGSRGTQYF
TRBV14	CASSLGGVISYEQYF
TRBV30	CAWSVQGYSPLHF
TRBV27	CASSLIDRGAKNIQYF
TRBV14	CASSQVAGVNSGNTIYF
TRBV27	CASAWALGSTAYEQYF
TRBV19	CASSVNRVEKLFF
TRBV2	CASWGTGNTIYF
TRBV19	CASSISGQGTTEAFF
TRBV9	CASSVSLPGTGGSDEQFF
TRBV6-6	CASRNAGGSGANVLTF
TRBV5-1	CASSLYLAGDNEQFF
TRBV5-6	CASSLDGGSGEKLFF
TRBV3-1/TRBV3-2	CASSQVYGGPGNTIYF
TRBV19	CASSKQQGLTEAFF
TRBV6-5	CASSNPGQGSYEQYF
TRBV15	CATSRDTGTGNEKLFF
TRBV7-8	CASSSRTAVPEAFF
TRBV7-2	CASSYNSGNYEQYF
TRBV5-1	CASSSRQGQETQYF
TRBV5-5	CASSTTTYSGNTIYF
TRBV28	CASSSGKGDRGRRGTEAFF
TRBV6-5	CASRAPGLTGELFF
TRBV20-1	CSASHDHTSNQPQHF
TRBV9	CASSTRQGGTDTQYF
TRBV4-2	CASSQEGTSGSYEQYF
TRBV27	CASKGDSYEQYF
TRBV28	CASRPDSYEQYF
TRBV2	CASSEFLLNTEAFF
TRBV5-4	CASSRRHGTNHYEQYF
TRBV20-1	CSASSGHEQYF
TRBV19	CASSISPGQLFF
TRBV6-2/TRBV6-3	CASSYLGQGNGGYTF
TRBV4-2	CASSQDQNNYGYTF
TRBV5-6	CASSSRDRYEETQYF
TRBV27	CASLGGQVDGYTF
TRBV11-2	CASSSSNYGYTF
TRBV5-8	CASSFGHRNQPQHF
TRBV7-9	CASSLRLASFADTQYF
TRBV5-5	CASSAGHANTGELFF
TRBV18	CASSQGSVQPQHF
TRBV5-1	CASSLLAGYTDTQYF